This T cell receptor (beta chain) originates from a study of T cells in Graves' hyperthyroidism and ophthalmopathy. Study-level information: Upon initial diagnosis and before any treatment, peripheral blood was collected.

Remarks on this clonotype: Its antigen is not known.

Study outcomes and limitations: Blood also carried most thyroid clonotypes expanded above 0.001.

The CDR3 sequence is 17 residues long. The V end was cut by 6 bases, the J end by 0 bases, with 17 bases between. CDR1 is MNHNS, CDR2 SASEGT, per germline. Individuals with ophthalmopathy presented a Clinical Activity Score of at least 3, a NOSPECS grade of at least 4 and a duration under 3 months. RNA transcripts provided the source from which TCR beta CDR3 regions were amplified. When the TCR CDR3 underwent first-round RT-PCR, the HTBI primer set was used. TCRdb re-derived calls from the multiplex PCR reads in MiXCR, one entry per CDR3 protein. The profile covers 600,000 or so distinct CDR3 sequences, with approximately 15% appearing a single time and approximately 6.4% taken by the ten largest.

The V call is TRBV6-1, the J call TRBJ2-2, with D hard to call. Sequencing was performed on blood. The origin of this receptor is a woman under 30 with Graves' ophthalmopathy. Written as DNA, the CDR3 is TGTGCCAGCAGCCCCCCCTCTAGGCTAACGAACACCGGGGAGCTGTTTTTT. Amino acid sequence: CASSPPSRLTNTGELFF.